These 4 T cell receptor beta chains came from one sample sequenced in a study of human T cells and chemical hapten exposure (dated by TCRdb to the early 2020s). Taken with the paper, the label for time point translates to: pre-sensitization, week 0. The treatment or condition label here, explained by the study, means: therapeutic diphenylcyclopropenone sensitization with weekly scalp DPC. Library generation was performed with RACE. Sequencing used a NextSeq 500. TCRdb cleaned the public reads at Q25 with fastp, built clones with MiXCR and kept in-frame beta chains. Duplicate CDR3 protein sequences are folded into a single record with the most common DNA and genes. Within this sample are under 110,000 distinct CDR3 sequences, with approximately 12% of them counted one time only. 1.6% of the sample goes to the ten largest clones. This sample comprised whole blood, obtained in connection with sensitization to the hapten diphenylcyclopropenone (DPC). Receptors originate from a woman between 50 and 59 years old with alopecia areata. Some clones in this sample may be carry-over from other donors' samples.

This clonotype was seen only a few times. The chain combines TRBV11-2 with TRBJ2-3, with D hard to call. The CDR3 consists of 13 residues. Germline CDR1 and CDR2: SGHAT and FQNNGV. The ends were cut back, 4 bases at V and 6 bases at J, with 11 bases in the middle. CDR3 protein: CASSSPSVDTQYF. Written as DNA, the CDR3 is TGTGCCAGCAGCTCTCCATCGGTGGATACGCAGTATTTT. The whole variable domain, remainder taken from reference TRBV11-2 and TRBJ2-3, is EAGVAQSPRYKIIEKRQSVAFWCNPISGHATLYWYQQILGQGPKLLIQFQNNGVVDDSQLPKDRFSAERLKGVDSTLKIQPAKLEDSAVYLCASSSPSVDTQYFGPGTRLTVL.

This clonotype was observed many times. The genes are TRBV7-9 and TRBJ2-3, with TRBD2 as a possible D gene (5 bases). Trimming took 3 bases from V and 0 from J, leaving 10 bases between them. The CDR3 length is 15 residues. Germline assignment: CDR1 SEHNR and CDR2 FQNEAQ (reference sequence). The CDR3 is CASSFLATSTDTQYF. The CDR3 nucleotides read TGTGCCAGCAGCTTTTTAGCGACAAGCACAGATACGCAGTATTTT.

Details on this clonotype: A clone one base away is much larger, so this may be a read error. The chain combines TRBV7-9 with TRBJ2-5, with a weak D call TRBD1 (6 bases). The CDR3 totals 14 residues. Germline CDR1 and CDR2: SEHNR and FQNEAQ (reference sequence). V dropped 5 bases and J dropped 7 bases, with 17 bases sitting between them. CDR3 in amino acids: CASSVGWTEVTQYF. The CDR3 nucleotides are TGTGCCAGCAGCGTCGGGTGGACAGAAGTGACCCAGTACTTC.

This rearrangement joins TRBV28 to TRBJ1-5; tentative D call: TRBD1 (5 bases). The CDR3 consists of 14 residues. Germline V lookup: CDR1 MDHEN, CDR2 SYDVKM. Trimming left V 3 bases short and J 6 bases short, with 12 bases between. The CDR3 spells CASSFQGGGQPQHF. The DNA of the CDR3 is TGTGCCAGCAGTTTCCAGGGAGGAGGTCAGCCCCAGCATTTT.